The clone carrying this T cell receptor (beta chain) was picked up many times. Its target is not known. The data derive from a study of CD8 T cells in ankylosing spondylitis. Whole-study findings and limits: Prior literature has documented some motif variants in synovial fluid and blood from reactive arthritis. Reports say disease-linked clones showed up significantly more in matched ankylosing spondylitis synovial fluid. A motif of fewer than ten highly homologous TCR beta variants was seen as apparently characteristic of ankylosing spondylitis blood.

Unmatched junction bases numbered 4, after V lost 4 bases and J lost 7 bases. Germline loops: CDR1 SGHRS, CDR2 YFSETQ. CDR3 length equals 13 residues. With molecular barcodes, quantitative 5'-RACE was used to make the TCR beta libraries. Each CDR3 protein is one row after TCRdb ran MiXCR on the 5' RACE reads. The data contain about 130,000 distinct CDR3 sequences, 5.5% to 7.5% of them singletons. This clonotype was sampled from a female donor with ankylosing spondylitis or in good health (not recorded which). Sequencing was carried out using blood, either unsorted or a sorted T cell fraction (not recorded which). The chain has TRBV5-1 and TRBJ2-1, with 8 bases that match TRBD1. The CDR3: CASSLRQGNEQFF. CDR3 DNA: TGCGCCAGCAGCCTCCGACAGGGGAATGAGCAGTTCTTC.